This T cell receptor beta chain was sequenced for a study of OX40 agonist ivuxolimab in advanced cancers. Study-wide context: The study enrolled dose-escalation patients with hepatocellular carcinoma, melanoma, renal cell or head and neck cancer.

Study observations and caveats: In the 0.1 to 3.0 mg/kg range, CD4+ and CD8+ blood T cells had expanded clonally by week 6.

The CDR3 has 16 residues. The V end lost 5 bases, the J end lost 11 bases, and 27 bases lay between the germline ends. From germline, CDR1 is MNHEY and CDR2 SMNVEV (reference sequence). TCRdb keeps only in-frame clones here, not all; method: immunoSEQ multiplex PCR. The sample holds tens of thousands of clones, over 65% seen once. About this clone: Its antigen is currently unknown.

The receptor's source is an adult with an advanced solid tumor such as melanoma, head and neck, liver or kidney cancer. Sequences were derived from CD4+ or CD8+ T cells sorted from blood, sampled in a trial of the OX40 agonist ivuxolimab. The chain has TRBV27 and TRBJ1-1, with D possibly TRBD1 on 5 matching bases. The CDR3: CASSIRSTTGWEGAFF. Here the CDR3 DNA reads TGTGCCAGCAGTATCCGATCGACCACCGGGTGGGAGGGGGCTTTCTTT.